One sample yielded the 8 T cell receptor beta chains listed below, sequenced in a study of cytomegalovirus exposure and HLA in healthy donors. Vbeta (60) and Jbeta (13) primers were used in the PCR. Profiled with immunoSEQ multiplex PCR; TCRdb holds only in-frame clones, not every one. The top ten clones hold roughly 11% of a sample with roughly 70,000 clones, 70% to 75% of them seen once. The sample was PBMCs. The receptor source for this set is a human donor in good health.

The V gene is TRBV21-1, the J gene TRBJ1-1; no DNA check was done on the table's D call, TRBD1. TRBV21-1 is marked as a pseudogene. The CDR3 contains 13 residues. The CDR3 DNA sequence: TGTGCCAGCAGCAAAGTGGGAAGGGGAGAAGCTTTCTTT. Protein product: CASSKVGRGEAFF.

This clone was picked up a small number of times. The V and J genes are TRBV19 and TRBJ2-1; a possible D gene is TRBD2 (5 bases). The CDR3 covers 15 residues. V was shortened by 5 bases and J by 0 bases, with 11 bases between the two germline ends. Germline V gives CDR1 LNHDA, CDR2 SQIVND (reference sequence). The CDR3 loop reads CASSSLASSYNEQFF. The DNA of the CDR3 is TGTGCCAGTAGTTCCCTAGCTAGCTCCTACAATGAGCAGTTCTTC.

The chain is built from TRBV10-1 and TRBJ2-7, with 11 bases lining up with TRBD2. Germline CDR1 WNHNN, CDR2 SYGVQD (reference sequence). The ends lost 4 bases at V and 5 bases at J; junction bases unmatched: 4. The CDR3 totals 14 residues. The CDR3 region is CASSALAGGNEQYF. The CDR3 nucleotides read TGCGCCAGCAGTGCGCTAGCGGGAGGCAACGAGCAGTACTTC.

The chain recombines TRBV6-1 with TRBJ2-3, with 7 bases lining up with TRBD1. The CDR3 has 14 residues. V shed 4 bases, J shed 7 bases, and the junction held 8 bases outside the gene matches. Germline values: CDR1 MNHNS, CDR2 SASEGT. CDR3 amino acids: CASSVGGGANTQYF. CDR3 in DNA: TGTGCCAGCAGTGTAGGGGGCGGAGCAAATACGCAGTATTTT.

This chain uses TRBV19 with TRBJ1-1; perhaps TRBD1 as D (6 bases). The CDR3 is made up of 13 amino acids. The V end lost 5 bases, the J end lost 1 base, and 8 bases lay between the germline ends. Germline lookup yields CDR1 LNHDA and CDR2 SQIVND (reference sequence). CDR3 coding DNA: TGTGCCAGTAGTCTGACAGGGAACACTGAAGCTTTCTTT. Translation: CASSLTGNTEAFF.

This chain links TRBV6-1 with TRBJ1-2; the D is unclear. The V end was cut by 8 bases, the J end by 8 bases, with 15 bases between. Germline V CDR1 and CDR2: MNHNS, SASEGT. The CDR3 extends over 12 amino acids. The CDR3 DNA reads TGTGCCAGCCTGGAGGGAGGTGGCGGCTACACCTTC. This encodes CASLEGGGGYTF.

The V gene is TRBV18, the J gene TRBJ1-3; D gene uncertain. Germline CDR1 and CDR2: KGHSH and LQKENI. V lost 4 bases and J lost 0, with 13 bases in between. The CDR3 is 16 amino acids. This CDR3 reads CASSRERRSSGNTIYF. CDR3 sequence (DNA): TGTGCCAGCTCACGTGAAAGGAGGAGCTCTGGAAACACCATATATTTT.

This clone was found a few times. The chain couples TRBV28 to TRBJ1-2; 11 bases agree with TRBD1. The ends lost 6 bases at V and 2 bases at J; junction bases unmatched: 5. This CDR3 is built from 15 residues. The germline gives CDR1 MDHEN, CDR2 SYDVKM. This CDR3 is CASSPGTGGNYGYTF. For the CDR3, the DNA is TGTGCCAGCAGCCCCGGGACAGGGGGAAACTATGGCTACACCTTC.